This TCR beta chain was retrieved from a study of identifying expanded T cells in peripheral blood. Overall study results and limits: Across healthy donors, higher total template counts meant significantly greater approximately two-week count variance. Over two and four weeks, about 15 and 19 clones changed, versus roughly 1.1 between replicates.

No infections or other immune events were documented during collection. The length of the CDR3 is 13 residues. V shed 1 base and J shed 4 bases, with 8 bases lying between them. The germline V gene encodes CDR1 LGHNA and CDR2 YSLEER. Using immunoSEQ multiplex PCR, the repertoire was profiled, and TCRdb retains in-frame clones only, with some absent. This sample yields 100,000 or so clones, of which around nine tenths are seen a single time; about a sixth belongs to the top ten. As concerns this clone: What it recognizes is unknown.

The sample consisted of blood. This rearrangement joins TRBV4-3 to TRBJ2-7; D may be TRBD2 (6 bases). This clonotype originated in a person between 18 and 75 years old in good health. CDR3: CASSQGAGYEQYF. The CDR3, as DNA: TGCGCCAGCAGCCAAGGCGCGGGGTACGAGCAGTACTTC.